This T cell receptor beta chain was profiled in a study of T cell responses to AZD1222 COVID-19 vaccine. Findings of the study overall: The donors showed a predominance of white British ancestry and of females, with possible underestimation of clonal diversity.

Concerning this clone itself: Its matching antigen is unknown.

The germline gives CDR1 SGDLS, CDR2 YYNGEE. The CDR3 length is 16 residues. The V and J ends lost 0 bases and 0 bases, in that order; junction bases with no gene match: 6. Data came from immunoSEQ multiplex PCR; TCRdb stores just in-frame clones and leaves some out. This table has approximately 72,000 clones, 80% to 90% appearing once. The rearrangement links TRBV9 to TRBJ2-7; 7 bases are shared with TRBD2. The sample here was peripheral blood, taken 28 days after the second AZD1222 dose. This clonotype was sampled from an adult who received the AZD1222 COVID-19 vaccine. Here the CDR3 reads CASSVGPSGSSYEQYF. The DNA of the CDR3 is TGTGCCAGCAGCGTAGGCCCTAGCGGATCCTCCTACGAGCAGTACTTC.